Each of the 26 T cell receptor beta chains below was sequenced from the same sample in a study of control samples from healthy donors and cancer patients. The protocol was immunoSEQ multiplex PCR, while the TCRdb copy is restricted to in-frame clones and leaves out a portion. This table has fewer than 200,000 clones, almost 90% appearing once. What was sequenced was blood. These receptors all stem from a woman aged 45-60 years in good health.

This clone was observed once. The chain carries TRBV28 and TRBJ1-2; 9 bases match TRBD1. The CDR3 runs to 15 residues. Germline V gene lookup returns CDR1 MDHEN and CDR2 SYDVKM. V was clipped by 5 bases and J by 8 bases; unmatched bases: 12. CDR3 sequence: CASSVAGTGWTGYTF. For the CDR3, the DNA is TGTGCCAGCAGTGTAGCCGGGACAGGGTGGACGGGCTACACCTTC.

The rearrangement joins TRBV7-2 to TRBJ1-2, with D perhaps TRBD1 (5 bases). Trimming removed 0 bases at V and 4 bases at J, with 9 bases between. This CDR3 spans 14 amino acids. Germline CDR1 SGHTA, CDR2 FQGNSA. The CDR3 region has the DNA TGTGCCAGCAGCTTAGCTGGGACGCCCTATGGCTACACCTTC. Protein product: CASSLAGTPYGYTF. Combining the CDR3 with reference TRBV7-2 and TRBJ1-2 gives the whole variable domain GAGVSQSPSNKVTEKGKDVELRCDPISGHTALYWYRQSLGQGLEFLIYFQGNSAPDKSGLPSDRFSAERTGGSVSTLTIQRTQQEDSAVYLCASSLAGTPYGYTFGSGTRLTVV.

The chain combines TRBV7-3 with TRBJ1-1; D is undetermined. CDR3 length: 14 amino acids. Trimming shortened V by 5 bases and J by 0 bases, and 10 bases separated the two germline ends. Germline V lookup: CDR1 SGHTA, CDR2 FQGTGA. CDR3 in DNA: TGTGCCAGCAGCCCCCGGCGGGTGAACACTGAAGCTTTCTTT. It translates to CASSPRRVNTEAFF.

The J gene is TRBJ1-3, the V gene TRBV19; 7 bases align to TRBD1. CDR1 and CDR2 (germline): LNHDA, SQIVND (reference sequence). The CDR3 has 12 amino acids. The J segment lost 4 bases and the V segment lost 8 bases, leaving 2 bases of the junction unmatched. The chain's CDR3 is CASGDRGNTIYF. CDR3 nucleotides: TGTGCCAGTGGGGACAGAGGAAACACCATATATTTT.

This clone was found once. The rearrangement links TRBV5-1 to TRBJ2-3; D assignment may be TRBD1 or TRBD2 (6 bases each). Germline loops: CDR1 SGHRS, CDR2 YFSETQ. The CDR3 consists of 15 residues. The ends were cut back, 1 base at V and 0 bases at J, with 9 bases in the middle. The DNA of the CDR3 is TGCGCCAGCAGCTTGATGGGGGGCAGCACAGATACGCAGTATTTT. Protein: CASSLMGGSTDTQYF.

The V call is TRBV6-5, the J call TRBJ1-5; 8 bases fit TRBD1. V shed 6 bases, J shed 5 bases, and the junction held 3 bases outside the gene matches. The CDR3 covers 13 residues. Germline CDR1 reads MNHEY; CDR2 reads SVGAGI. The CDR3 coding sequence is TGTGCCAGCAGCTTACAGGGGGATCAGCCCCAGCATTTT. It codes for CASSLQGDQPQHF.

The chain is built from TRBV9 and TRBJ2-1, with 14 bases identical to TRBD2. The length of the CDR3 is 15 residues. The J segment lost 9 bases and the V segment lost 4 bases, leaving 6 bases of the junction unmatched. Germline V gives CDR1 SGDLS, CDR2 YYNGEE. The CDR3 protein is CASSSGLAGGGEQFF. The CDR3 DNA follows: TGTGCCAGCAGCTCCGGACTAGCGGGGGGAGGTGAGCAGTTCTTC.

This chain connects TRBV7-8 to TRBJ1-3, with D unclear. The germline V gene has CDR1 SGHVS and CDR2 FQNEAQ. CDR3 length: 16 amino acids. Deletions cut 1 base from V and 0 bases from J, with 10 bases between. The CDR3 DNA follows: TGTGCCAGCAGCTTAGGGCGTCAGCTCTCTGGAAACACCATATATTTT. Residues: CASSLGRQLSGNTIYF. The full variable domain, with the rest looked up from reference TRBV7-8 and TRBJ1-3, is GAGVSQSPRYKVAKRGQDVALRCDPISGHVSLFWYQQALGQGPEFLTYFQNEAQLDKSGLPSDRFFAERPEGSVSTLKIQRTQQEDSAVYLCASSLGRQLSGNTIYFGEGSWLTVV.

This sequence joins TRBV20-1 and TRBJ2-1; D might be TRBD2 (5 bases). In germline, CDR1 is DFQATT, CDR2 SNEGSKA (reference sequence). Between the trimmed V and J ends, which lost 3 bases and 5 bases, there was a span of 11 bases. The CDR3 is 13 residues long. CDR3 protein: CSASRGINNEQFF. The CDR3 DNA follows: TGCAGTGCTAGTCGGGGAATAAACAATGAGCAGTTCTTC.

The CDR3 DNA is TGTGCCTGGACGGCCCAGGGTTACGGCTATGGCTACACCTTC. Translating gives CAWTAQGYGYGYTF. This chain connects TRBV30 to TRBJ1-2; D possibly corresponds to TRBD1 (5 bases). Germline V gene lookup returns CDR1 GTSNPN and CDR2 SVGIG (reference sequence). This CDR3 has 14 residues. Trimming stripped 4 bases from V and 4 bases from J, with 16 bases between.

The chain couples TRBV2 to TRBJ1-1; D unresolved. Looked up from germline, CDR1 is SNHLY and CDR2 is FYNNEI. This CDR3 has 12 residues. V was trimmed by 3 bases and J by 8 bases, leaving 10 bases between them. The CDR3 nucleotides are TGTGCCAGCAGTGAGTCGCGGCAGGAAGCTTTCTTT. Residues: CASSESRQEAFF. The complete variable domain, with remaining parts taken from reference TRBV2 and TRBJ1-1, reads EPEVTQTPSHQVTQMGQEVILRCVPISNHLYFYWYRQILGQKVEFLVSFYNNEISEKSEIFDDQFSVERPDGSNFTLKIRSTKLEDSAMYFCASSESRQEAFFGQGTRLTVV.

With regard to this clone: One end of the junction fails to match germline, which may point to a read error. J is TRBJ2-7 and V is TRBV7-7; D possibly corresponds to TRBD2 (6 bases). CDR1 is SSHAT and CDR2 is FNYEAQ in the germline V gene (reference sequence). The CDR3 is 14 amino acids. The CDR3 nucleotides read TGTGCTAGCAGCTTAGCGGTAAACGCAAAAGAGCAGTACTTC. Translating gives CASSLAVNAKEQYF.

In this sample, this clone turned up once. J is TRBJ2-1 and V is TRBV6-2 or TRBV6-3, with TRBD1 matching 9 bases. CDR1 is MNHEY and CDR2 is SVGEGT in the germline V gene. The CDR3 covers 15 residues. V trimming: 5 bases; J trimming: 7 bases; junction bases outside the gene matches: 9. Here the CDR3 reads CASSHTGGRGNEQFF. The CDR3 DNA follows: TGTGCCAGCAGTCATACAGGGGGCCGAGGGAATGAGCAGTTCTTC.

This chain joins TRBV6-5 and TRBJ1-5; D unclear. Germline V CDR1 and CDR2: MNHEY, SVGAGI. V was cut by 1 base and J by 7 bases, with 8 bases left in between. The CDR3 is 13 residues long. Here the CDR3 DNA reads TGTGCCAGCAGTTACTGGAACGGCCAGCCCCAGCATTTT. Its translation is CASSYWNGQPQHF.

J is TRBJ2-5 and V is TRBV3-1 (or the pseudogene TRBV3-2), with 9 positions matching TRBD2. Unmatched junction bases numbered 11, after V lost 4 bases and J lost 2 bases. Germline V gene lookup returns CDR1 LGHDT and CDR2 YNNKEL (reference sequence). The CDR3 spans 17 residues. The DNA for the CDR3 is TGTGCCAGCAGCCGACCCGAACTAGCGGGCTTTCAAGAGACCCAGTACTTC. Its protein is CASSRPELAGFQETQYF.

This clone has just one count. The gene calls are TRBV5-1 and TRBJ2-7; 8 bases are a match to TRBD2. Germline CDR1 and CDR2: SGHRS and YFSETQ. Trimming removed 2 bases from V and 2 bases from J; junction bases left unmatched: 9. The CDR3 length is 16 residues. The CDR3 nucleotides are TGCGCCAGCAGCTTTAGGAGTAGCGGGGATCCCTACGAGCAGTACTTC. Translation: CASSFRSSGDPYEQYF.

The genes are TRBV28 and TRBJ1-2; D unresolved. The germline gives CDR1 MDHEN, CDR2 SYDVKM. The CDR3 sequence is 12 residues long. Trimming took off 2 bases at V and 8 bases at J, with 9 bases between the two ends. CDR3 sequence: CASSLALAGYTF. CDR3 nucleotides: TGTGCCAGCAGTTTAGCTCTTGCGGGCTACACCTTC.

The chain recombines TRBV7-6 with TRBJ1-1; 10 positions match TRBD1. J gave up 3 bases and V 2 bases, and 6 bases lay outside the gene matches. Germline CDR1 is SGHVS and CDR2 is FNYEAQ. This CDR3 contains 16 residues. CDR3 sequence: CASSLSRTGGDTEAFF. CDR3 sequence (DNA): TGTGCCAGCAGCTTATCGCGGACAGGGGGTGACACTGAAGCTTTCTTT. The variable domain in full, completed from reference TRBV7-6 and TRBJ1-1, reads GAGVSQSPRYKVTKRGQDVALRCDPISGHVSLYWYRQALGQGPEFLTYFNYEAQQDKSGLPNDRFSAERPEGSISTLTIQRTEQRDSAMYRCASSLSRTGGDTEAFFGQGTRLTVV.

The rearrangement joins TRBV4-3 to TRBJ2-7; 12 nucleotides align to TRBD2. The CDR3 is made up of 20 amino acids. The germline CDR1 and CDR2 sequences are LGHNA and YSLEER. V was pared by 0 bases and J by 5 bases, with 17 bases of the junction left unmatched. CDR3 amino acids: CASSQDLRGLAGGSRHEQYF. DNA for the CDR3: TGCGCCAGCAGCCAAGATCTACGCGGCCTAGCGGGAGGGTCGAGGCACGAGCAGTACTTC.

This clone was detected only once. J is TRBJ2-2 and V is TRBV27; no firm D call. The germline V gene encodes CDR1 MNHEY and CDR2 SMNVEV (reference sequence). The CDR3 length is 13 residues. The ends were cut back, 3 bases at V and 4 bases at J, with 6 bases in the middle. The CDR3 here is CASSFGLTGELFF. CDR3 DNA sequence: TGTGCCAGCAGTTTCGGGCTCACCGGGGAGCTGTTTTTT.

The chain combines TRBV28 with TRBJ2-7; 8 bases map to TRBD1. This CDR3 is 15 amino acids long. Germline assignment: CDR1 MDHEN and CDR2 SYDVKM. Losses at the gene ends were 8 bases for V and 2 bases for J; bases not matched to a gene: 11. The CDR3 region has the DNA TGTGCCAGCTTCTCAACCGGGACAGGAGCCTACGAGCAGTACTTC. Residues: CASFSTGTGAYEQYF.

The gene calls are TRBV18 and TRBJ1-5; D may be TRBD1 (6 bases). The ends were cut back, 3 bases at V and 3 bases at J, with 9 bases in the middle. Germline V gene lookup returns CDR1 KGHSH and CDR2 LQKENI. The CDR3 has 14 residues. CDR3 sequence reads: CASSPRQVNQPQHF. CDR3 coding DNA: TGTGCCAGCTCACCGAGACAGGTCAATCAGCCCCAGCATTTT.

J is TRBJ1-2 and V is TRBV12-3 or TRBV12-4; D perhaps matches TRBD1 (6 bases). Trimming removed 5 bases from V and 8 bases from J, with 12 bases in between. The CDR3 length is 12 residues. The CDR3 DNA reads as TGTGCCAGCAGTCGACAGGCCGGGGGCTACACCTTC. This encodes CASSRQAGGYTF.

CDR3 in DNA: TGTGCCAGCAGTTCAACGGGCGGAGCTCTGAATGAGCAGTTCTTC. It is translated as CASSSTGGALNEQFF. The rearrangement uses TRBV7-2 and TRBJ2-1; D not certain. The CDR3 runs 15 residues. CDR1 and CDR2 from the germline V gene are SGHTA and FQGNSA. The germline V and J ends were trimmed by 6 bases and 7 bases, with 19 bases remaining between them.

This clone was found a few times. The chain's CDR3 is CASSFSSAGGETQYF. For the CDR3, the DNA is TGTGCCAGCAGCTTTTCTAGCGCCGGTGGGGAGACCCAGTACTTC. V is TRBV7-2 and J is TRBJ2-5; possibly TRBD2 for D (6 bases). Germline V gene sequence: CDR1 SGHTA, CDR2 FQGNSA. The V gene lost 3 bases and the J gene lost 5 bases, with 16 bases spanning the gap. The CDR3 extends over 15 amino acids.

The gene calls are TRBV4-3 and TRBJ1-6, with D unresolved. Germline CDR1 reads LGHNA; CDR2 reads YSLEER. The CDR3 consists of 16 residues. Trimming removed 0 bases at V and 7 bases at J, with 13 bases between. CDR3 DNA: TGCGCCAGCAGCCAAGATAGGGCCCGAGAGAATTCACCCCTCCACTTT. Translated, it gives CASSQDRARENSPLHF.